This TCR beta chain was profiled in a study of T cell responses to AZD1222 COVID-19 vaccine. Libraries were prepared by immunoSEQ multiplex PCR; TCRdb keeps only in-frame clonotypes and omits some of them. Counted here are around 92,000 clones, around 86% occurring once; the ten biggest clones make up 10% to 13%. The V gene's germline CDR1 is SGHRS and CDR2 YFSETQ. Deletions cut 4 bases from V and 2 bases from J, with 5 bases between. The CDR3 is made up of 12 amino acids. Study conclusions and caveats: At baseline, seropositivity was found in only five or six AZD1222 recipients. The donors showed a predominance of white British ancestry and of females, with possible underestimation of clonal diversity.

This clone has just a few counts. Its antigen is not identified. The sample was peripheral blood, taken on day 0 of AZD1222 vaccination. The clonotype comes from an adult in good health. This chain uses TRBV5-1 with TRBJ2-3; D is unclear. The CDR3 reads CASSAATDTQYF. The CDR3 DNA reads TGCGCCAGCAGCGCGGCCACAGATACGCAGTATTTT.